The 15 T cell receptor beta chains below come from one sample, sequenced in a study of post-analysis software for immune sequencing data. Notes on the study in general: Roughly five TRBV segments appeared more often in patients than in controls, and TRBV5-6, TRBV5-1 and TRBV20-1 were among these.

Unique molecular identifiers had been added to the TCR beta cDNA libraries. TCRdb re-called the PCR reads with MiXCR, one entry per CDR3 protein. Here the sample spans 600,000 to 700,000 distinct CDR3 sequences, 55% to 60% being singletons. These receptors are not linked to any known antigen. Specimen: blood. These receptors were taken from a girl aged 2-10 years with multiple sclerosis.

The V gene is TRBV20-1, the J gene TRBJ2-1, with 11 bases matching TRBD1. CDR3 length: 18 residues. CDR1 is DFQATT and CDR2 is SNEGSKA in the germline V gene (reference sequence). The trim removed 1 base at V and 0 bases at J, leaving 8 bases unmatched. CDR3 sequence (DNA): TGCAGTGCTAGAGTTCTACCCGGGACAGGGGGCTCCTACAATGAGCAGTTCTTC. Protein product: CSARVLPGTGGSYNEQFF.

Written as DNA, the CDR3 is TGTGCCAGCAGTCAGACAAAAACAAGGGACCCCCAGCATTTT. Its protein product is CASSQTKTRDPQHF. The rearrangement uses TRBV27 and TRBJ1-5, with D possibly TRBD1 on 5 matching bases. Germline CDR1 MNHEY, CDR2 SMNVEV (reference sequence). V lost 5 bases and J 10 bases, leaving 18 bases between the germline ends. This CDR3 is 14 amino acids long.

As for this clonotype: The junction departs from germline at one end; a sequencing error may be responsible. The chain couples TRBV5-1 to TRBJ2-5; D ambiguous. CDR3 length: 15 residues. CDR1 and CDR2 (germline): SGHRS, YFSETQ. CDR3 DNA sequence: TGCGCCAACAGCTTTACCGGTATCGAAGGAGAGACCCAGTACTTC. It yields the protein CANSFTGIEGETQYF.

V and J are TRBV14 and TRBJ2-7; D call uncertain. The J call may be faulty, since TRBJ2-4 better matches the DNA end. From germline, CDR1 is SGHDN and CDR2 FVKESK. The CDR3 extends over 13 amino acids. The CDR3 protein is CASSQDRANIQYF. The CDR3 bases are TGTGCCAGCAGCCAAGACCGCGCAAACATTCAGTACTTC.

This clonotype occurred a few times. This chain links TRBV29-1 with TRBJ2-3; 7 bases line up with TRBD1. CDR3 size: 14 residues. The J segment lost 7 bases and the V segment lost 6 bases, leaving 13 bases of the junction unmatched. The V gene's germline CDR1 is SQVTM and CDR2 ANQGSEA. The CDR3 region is CSVMDRFPGNTQYF. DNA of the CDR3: TGCAGCGTGATGGACAGGTTCCCCGGAAATACGCAGTATTTT.

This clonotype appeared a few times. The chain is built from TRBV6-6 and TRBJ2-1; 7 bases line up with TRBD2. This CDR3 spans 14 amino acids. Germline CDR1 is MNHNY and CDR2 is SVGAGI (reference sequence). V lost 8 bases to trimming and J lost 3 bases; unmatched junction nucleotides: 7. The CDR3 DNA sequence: TGTGCCAGCGAGCGGGGCGCCGGCTACAATGAGCAGTTCTTC. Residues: CASERGAGYNEQFF.

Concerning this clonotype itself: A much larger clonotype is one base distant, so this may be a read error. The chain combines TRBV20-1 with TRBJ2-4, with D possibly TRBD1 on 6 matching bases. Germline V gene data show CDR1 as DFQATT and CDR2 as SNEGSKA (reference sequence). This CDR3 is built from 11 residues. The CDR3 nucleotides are TGCAGTGCTAGACAGGGGAACATTCGGTACTTC. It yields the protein CSARQGNIRYF.

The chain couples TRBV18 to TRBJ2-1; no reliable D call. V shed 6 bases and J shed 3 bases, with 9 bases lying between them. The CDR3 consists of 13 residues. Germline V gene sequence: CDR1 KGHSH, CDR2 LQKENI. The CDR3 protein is CASSGMFYNEQFF. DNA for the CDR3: TGTGCCAGCTCTGGAATGTTCTACAATGAGCAGTTCTTC.

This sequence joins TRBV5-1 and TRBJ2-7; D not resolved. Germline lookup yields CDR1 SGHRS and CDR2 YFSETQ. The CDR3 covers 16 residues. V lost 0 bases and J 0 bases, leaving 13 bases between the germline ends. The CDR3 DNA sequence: TGCGCCAGCAGCTTGGTACCGACTGGAAGCTCCTACGAGCAGTACTTC. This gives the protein CASSLVPTGSSYEQYF.

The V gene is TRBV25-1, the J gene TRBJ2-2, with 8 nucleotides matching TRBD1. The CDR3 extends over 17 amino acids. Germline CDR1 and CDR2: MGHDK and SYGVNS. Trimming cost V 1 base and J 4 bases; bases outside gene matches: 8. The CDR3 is CASSEWRQGRSTGELFF. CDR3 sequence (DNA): TGTGCCAGCAGTGAATGGCGACAGGGGAGGAGCACCGGGGAGCTGTTTTTT.

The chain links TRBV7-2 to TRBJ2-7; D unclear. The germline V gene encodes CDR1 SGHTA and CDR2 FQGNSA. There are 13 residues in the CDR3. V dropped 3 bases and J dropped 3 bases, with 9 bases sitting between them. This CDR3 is CASSFNNIYEQYF. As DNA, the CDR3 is TGTGCCAGCAGCTTTAACAACATCTACGAGCAGTACTTC.

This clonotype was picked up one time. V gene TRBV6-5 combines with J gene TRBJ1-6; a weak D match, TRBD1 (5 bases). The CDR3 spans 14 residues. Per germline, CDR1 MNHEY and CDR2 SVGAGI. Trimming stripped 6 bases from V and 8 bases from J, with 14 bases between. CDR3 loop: CASRTQEGYSPLHF. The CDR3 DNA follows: TGTGCCAGCAGGACACAGGAGGGTTATTCACCCCTCCACTTT.

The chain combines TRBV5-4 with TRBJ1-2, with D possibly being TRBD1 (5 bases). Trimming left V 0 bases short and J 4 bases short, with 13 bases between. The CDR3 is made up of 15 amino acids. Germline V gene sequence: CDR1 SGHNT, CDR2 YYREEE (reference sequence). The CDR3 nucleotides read TGTGCCAGCAGCTTGGCCTCGGGGGGACCCTATGGCTACACCTTC. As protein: CASSLASGGPYGYTF.

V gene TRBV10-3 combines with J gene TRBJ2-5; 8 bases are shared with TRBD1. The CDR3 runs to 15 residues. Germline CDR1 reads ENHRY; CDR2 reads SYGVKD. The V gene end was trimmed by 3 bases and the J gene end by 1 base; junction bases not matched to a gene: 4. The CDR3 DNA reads TGTGCCATCAGTGACAGGGGGCTAGCCCAAGAGACCCAGTACTTC. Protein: CAISDRGLAQETQYF.

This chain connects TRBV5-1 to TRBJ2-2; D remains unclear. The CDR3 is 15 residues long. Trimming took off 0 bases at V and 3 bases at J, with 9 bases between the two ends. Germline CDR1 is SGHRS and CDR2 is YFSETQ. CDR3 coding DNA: TGCGCCAGCAGCTTGGGAACCCGCTACACCGGGGAGCTGTTTTTT. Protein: CASSLGTRYTGELFF.